This entry lists 9 T cell receptor beta chains sequenced from one sample in a study of blood T cell repertoires in COVID-19. TCRdb keeps only in-frame clones here, not all; method: immunoSEQ multiplex PCR. The sample lists 200,000 to 250,000 clones; roughly 89% were seen once. Sequenced material: PBMCs or T cells enriched from blood (not recorded which). The receptors were gathered from a man younger than 40 who had been exposed to COVID-19.

V is TRBV6-5 and J is TRBJ1-5; 7 bases are shared with TRBD1. Germline V gene lookup returns CDR1 MNHEY and CDR2 SVGAGI. J was trimmed by 7 bases and V by 5 bases; bases with no gene match: 8. The CDR3 consists of 14 residues. The CDR3 loop is CASSTTGSKQPQHF. The CDR3 nucleotides are TGTGCCAGCAGTACGACAGGGTCTAAGCAGCCCCAGCATTTT.

The rearrangement joins TRBV5-5 to TRBJ2-7; 14 nucleotides align to TRBD2. This CDR3 region has 13 residues. The ends lost 4 bases at V and 9 bases at J; junction bases unmatched: 3. Germline V CDR1 and CDR2: SGHKS, YYEKEE (reference sequence). The CDR3 nucleotides read TGTGCCAGCAGCCCGACTAGCGGGGGGGCGCAGTACTTC. It codes for CASSPTSGGAQYF.

The chain carries TRBV19 and TRBJ1-2, with TRBD1 as a possible D gene (5 bases). From germline, CDR1 is LNHDA and CDR2 SQIVND (reference sequence). CDR3 length: 14 residues. Trimming removed 0 bases from V and 6 bases from J, with 11 bases in between. The CDR3: CASSIEGRDHGYTF. The DNA of the CDR3 is TGTGCCAGTAGTATAGAGGGCAGGGATCATGGCTACACCTTC.

V and J are TRBV11-2 and TRBJ1-4, with 8 bases fitting TRBD1. After removal of 7 bases from V and 7 bases from J, the junction contained 14 bases not matched to a gene. The germline V gene encodes CDR1 SGHAT and CDR2 FQNNGV. The CDR3 contains 16 residues. The CDR3 sequence: CASTQTTGTGFEKLFF. The DNA of the CDR3 is TGTGCCAGCACCCAGACAACCGGGACAGGATTTGAAAAACTGTTTTTT.

The chain uses TRBV3-1 (or the pseudogene TRBV3-2) and TRBJ2-1, with 8 bases matching TRBD2. The CDR3 is 20 residues long. The V and J ends lost 0 bases and 4 bases, in that order; junction bases with no gene match: 17. Germline lookup yields CDR1 LGHDT and CDR2 YNNKEL (reference sequence). CDR3 nucleotide sequence: TGTGCCAGCAGCCAAGATCGGGGCCTCATAACTAGCGGCGATTACAATGAGCAGTTCTTC. Protein: CASSQDRGLITSGDYNEQFF.

The J gene is TRBJ2-5, the V gene TRBV12-3 or TRBV12-4, with D maybe TRBD2 (6 bases). The CDR3 loop spans 13 amino acids. V lost 4 bases and J lost 7, with 13 bases in between. The DNA for the CDR3 is TGTGCCAGCAGTTCGGACGCGCGGGGGACCCAGTACTTC. It yields the protein CASSSDARGTQYF.

V and J are TRBV6-5 and TRBJ1-2; 8 bases match TRBD1. V trimming: 5 bases; J trimming: 5 bases; junction bases outside the gene matches: 10. The length of the CDR3 is 15 residues. Germline V gene data show CDR1 as MNHEY and CDR2 as SVGAGI. The CDR3 protein is CASSRSGGAFYGYTF. CDR3 coding DNA: TGTGCCAGCAGTCGGTCAGGGGGCGCATTTTATGGCTACACCTTC.

V and J are TRBV9 and TRBJ1-4, with a weak D call TRBD1 (6 bases). The V end was cut by 4 bases, the J end by 3 bases, with 10 bases between. CDR1 SGDLS and CDR2 YYNGEE come from the germline V gene. This CDR3 spans 14 amino acids. The CDR3 region is CASSTGTPNEKLFF. The CDR3 DNA follows: TGTGCCAGCAGCACCGGGACACCTAATGAAAAACTGTTTTTT.

The sample holds one count of this clone. This chain uses TRBV6-5 with TRBJ1-2; 7 bases agree with TRBD1. The CDR3 loop spans 13 amino acids. Germline V lookup: CDR1 MNHEY, CDR2 SVGAGI. The V gene end was trimmed by 2 bases and the J gene end by 8 bases; junction bases not matched to a gene: 5. This chain's CDR3 is CASSYEGALGYTF. The CDR3 DNA follows: TGTGCCAGCAGTTACGAGGGGGCTCTGGGCTACACCTTC.